The rows below give T cell receptor beta chains drawn from one sample of a study of glioma-infiltrating T cells after dendritic cell vaccination. TCRdb's copy holds only in-frame clones and misses some; the assay was immunoSEQ multiplex PCR. The table lists roughly 100,000 clones, roughly 90% of them singletons. The sequenced sample was blood, obtained after dendritic cell vaccination. All receptors come from a human donor with glioblastoma. Each CDR3 is given with its conserved first and last residue. The D gene is left open where the match is weak. Expanded clones get a size class; other rows say once, few or many, or leave the size out.

V,J,D,size,CDR3,DNA
TRBV18,TRBJ2-5,NA,NA,CASSPSSGQETQYF,TGTGCCAGCTCACCGTCTAGTGGCCAAGAGACCCAGTACTTC
TRBV6-1,TRBJ1-2,TRBD1,few,CASSENAGTAYYGYTF,TGTGCCAGCAGTGAAAACGCCGGGACAGCGTATTATGGCTACACCTTC
TRBV6-5,TRBJ1-2,NA,NA,CASSSSGWNYGYTF,TGTGCCAGCAGTAGCTCGGGGTGGAACTATGGCTACACCTTC
TRBV5-4,TRBJ2-2,NA,NA,CASSLGSANTGELFF,TGTGCCAGCAGCTTAGGGAGCGCGAACACCGGGGAGCTGTTTTTT
TRBV6-1,TRBJ2-4,TRBD1,NA,CASRAGTGEGNIQYF,TGTGCCAGCAGGGCCGGGACAGGGGAGGGAAACATTCAGTACTTC
TRBV15,TRBJ2-7,TRBD1,NA,CATSRIRQGSHEQYF,TGTGCCACCAGCAGAATCAGACAGGGGTCCCACGAGCAGTACTTC
TRBV7-6,TRBJ1-1,TRBD1,NA,CASRAGGTGVVTEAFF,TGTGCCAGCAGGGCAGGGGGGACTGGGGTGGTCACTGAAGCTTTCTTT
TRBV1,TRBJ2-5,NA,NA,CTSSHPPGRLAGEVGETQYF,TGCACCAGCAGCCATCCCCCAGGGCGACTAGCGGGGGAGGTAGGAGAGACCCAGTACTTC
TRBV29-1,TRBJ1-1,NA,NA,CSVEVQEGSEAFF,TGCAGCGTTGAGGTGCAGGAGGGCTCCGAAGCTTTCTTT
TRBV4-2,TRBJ1-1,TRBD1,NA,CASSPDRGWNTEAFF,TGTGCCAGCAGCCCGGACAGGGGATGGAACACTGAAGCTTTCTTT
TRBV30,TRBJ1-2,NA,NA,CAWSVASSGGYTF,TGTGCCTGGAGTGTAGCTAGTTCGGGGGGCTACACCTTC
TRBV5-6,TRBJ1-5,NA,NA,CASSLGQGRQPQHF,TGTGCCAGCAGCTTGGGGCAGGGTAGACAGCCCCAGCATTTT
TRBV9,TRBJ1-2,NA,NA,CASSVDPTGHTTNGYTF,TGTGCCAGCAGCGTAGACCCAACGGGTCACACCACCAATGGCTACACCTTC
TRBV11-3,TRBJ2-3,NA,NA,CASSRGVVRDTQYF,TGTGCCAGCAGCCGCGGAGTAGTCCGAGATACGCAGTATTTT
TRBV9,TRBJ2-3,NA,NA,CASTRTGRGDTQYF,TGTGCCAGCACCCGGACAGGGAGGGGAGATACGCAGTATTTT
TRBV7-9,TRBJ2-5,NA,NA,CASSRIGGETQYF,TGTGCCAGCAGCAGGATCGGAGGGGAGACCCAGTACTTC
TRBV5-7,TRBJ1-1,NA,NA,CASNLRVNTEAFF,TGTGCCAGCAACCTCCGGGTGAACACTGAAGCTTTCTTT
TRBV5-1,TRBJ1-2,NA,NA,CASSWRDPYGYTF,TGCGCCAGCAGCTGGAGGGATCCCTATGGCTACACCTTC
TRBV30,TRBJ1-2,NA,NA,CAWSARGDGGYTF,TGTGCCTGGAGTGCCAGGGGCGATGGTGGCTACACCTTC
TRBV2,TRBJ2-3,TRBD2,NA,CASKGRGRDTQYF,TGTGCCAGCAAGGGGAGGGGTAGGGATACGCAGTATTTT
TRBV6-1,TRBJ2-7,NA,NA,CASREMTSPTAEQYF,TGTGCCAGCAGGGAAATGACCTCCCCGACTGCCGAGCAGTACTTC
TRBV10-3,TRBJ2-7,NA,NA,CAISVGGGKYEQYF,TGTGCCATCAGTGTTGGAGGGGGCAAGTACGAGCAGTACTTC
TRBV10-3,TRBJ2-1,TRBD2,NA,CAIRDIGRGGLNEQFF,TGTGCCATCAGAGACATCGGGCGGGGGGGCCTCAATGAGCAGTTCTTC
TRBV19,TRBJ2-6,NA,NA,CASSPPSARRIRFVGANVLTF,TGTGCCAGTAGTCCTCCGTCCGCAAGGAGGATAAGGTTTGTGGGGGCCAACGTCCTGACTTTC
TRBV7-8,TRBJ2-7,TRBD1,NA,CASSLVHRQGPPPF,TGTGCCAGCAGCTTAGTTCACAGACAGGGCCCTCCTCCCTTC
TRBV11-2,TRBJ1-1,TRBD1,once,CASSSRTGGLAEAFF,TGTGCCAGCAGCTCCCGGACAGGGGGCCTGGCTGAAGCTTTCTTT
TRBV27,TRBJ2-7,NA,NA,CASSLQGPAYEQYF,TGTGCCAGCAGTTTACAGGGGCCCGCCTACGAGCAGTACTTC
TRBV30,TRBJ2-7,TRBD1,NA,CAWSVGQGTYEQYF,TGTGCCTGGAGTGTCGGACAGGGGACCTACGAGCAGTACTTC
TRBV5-1,TRBJ2-1,NA,NA,CASSLEVRDEQFF,TGCGCCAGCAGCTTGGAGGTCAGGGATGAGCAGTTCTTC
TRBV18,TRBJ1-1,NA,NA,CASSPRGMNTEAFF,TGTGCCAGCTCACCACGAGGGATGAACACTGAAGCTTTCTTT
TRBV28,TRBJ1-4,NA,NA,CASNRGITNEKLFF,TGTGCCAGCAATAGGGGTATCACTAATGAAAAACTGTTTTTT
TRBV6-5,TRBJ2-7,TRBD2,once,CASSYTSGYEQYF,TGTGCCAGCAGTTATACTAGCGGCTACGAGCAGTACTTC
TRBV30,TRBJ1-2,TRBD1,once,CAWSVPGGYYGYTF,TGTGCCTGGAGTGTACCAGGGGGCTACTATGGCTACACCTTC
TRBV15,TRBJ2-2,NA,NA,CATSREGPREAGELFF,TGTGCCACCAGCAGGGAGGGCCCGAGGGAGGCCGGGGAGCTGTTTTTT
TRBV19,TRBJ1-1,NA,NA,CASSMDRGTEAFF,TGTGCCAGTAGTATGGACAGAGGCACTGAAGCTTTCTTT
TRBV19,TRBJ1-1,TRBD1,NA,CASSAWTGPGTEAFF,TGTGCCAGTAGTGCATGGACAGGGCCTGGCACTGAAGCTTTCTTT
TRBV10-1,TRBJ2-1,TRBD1,NA,CASNQGDPYNEQFF,TGCGCCAGCAACCAGGGGGATCCCTACAATGAGCAGTTCTTC